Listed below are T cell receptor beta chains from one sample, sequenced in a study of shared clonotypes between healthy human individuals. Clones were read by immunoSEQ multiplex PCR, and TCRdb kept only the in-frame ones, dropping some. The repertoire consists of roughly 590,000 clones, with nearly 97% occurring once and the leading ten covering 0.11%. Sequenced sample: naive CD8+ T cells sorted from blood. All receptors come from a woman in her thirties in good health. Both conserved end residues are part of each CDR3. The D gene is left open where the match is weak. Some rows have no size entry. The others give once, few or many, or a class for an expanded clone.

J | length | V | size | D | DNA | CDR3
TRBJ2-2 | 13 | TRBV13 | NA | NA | TGTGCCAGCAGCTCTAGAGACACCGGGGAGCTGTTTTTT | CASSSRDTGELFF
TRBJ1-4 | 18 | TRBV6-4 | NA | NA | TGTGCCAGCAGAGTGGACGGGGGCTTCCCAGTGGGCAATGAAAAACTGTTTTTT | CASRVDGGFPVGNEKLFF
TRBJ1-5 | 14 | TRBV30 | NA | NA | TGTGCCTGGAGTATTGGGAGTAGCAATCAGCCCCAGCATTTT | CAWSIGSSNQPQHF
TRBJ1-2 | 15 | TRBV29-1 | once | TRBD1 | TGCAGCGTTGAAGATTGGACAGGGTCTAACTATGGCTACACCTTC | CSVEDWTGSNYGYTF
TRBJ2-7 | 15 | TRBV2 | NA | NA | TGTGCCAGCAGACACCCGGGACTTAACTCCTACGAGCAGTACTTC | CASRHPGLNSYEQYF
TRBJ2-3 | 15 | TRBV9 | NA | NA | TGTGCCAGCAGCGTAATTGGGGGCCCCACAGATACGCAGTATTTT | CASSVIGGPTDTQYF
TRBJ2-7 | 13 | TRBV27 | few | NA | TGTGCCAGCAGTTTGGTAGGGTCCTACGAGCAGTACTTC | CASSLVGSYEQYF
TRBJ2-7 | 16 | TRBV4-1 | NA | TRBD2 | TGCGCCAGCAGCCAGACCTTAGCGGGCCTCTCCTACGAGCAGTACTTC | CASSQTLAGLSYEQYF
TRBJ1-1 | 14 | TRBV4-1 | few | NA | TGCGCCAGCAGCCCGGGGCCTATGAACACTGAAGCTTTCTTT | CASSPGPMNTEAFF
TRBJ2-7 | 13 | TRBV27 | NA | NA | TGTGCCAGCAGTTACCAGCGCTCCTACGAGCAGTACTTC | CASSYQRSYEQYF
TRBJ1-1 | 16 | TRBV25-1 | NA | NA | TGTGCCAGCAGTGACCCGGGACTAGGACAGAACACTGAAGCTTTCTTT | CASSDPGLGQNTEAFF
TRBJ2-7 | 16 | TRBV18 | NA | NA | TGTGCCAGCTCACCAACCCCCCCGGGGAGCTCCTACGAGCAGTACTTC | CASSPTPPGSSYEQYF
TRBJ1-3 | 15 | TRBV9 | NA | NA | TGTGCCAGCAGCTCAGAGGGGGTCTCTGGAAACACCATATATTTT | CASSSEGVSGNTIYF
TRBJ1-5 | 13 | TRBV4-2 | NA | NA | TGTGCCAGCAGCCAATCATTGGATCAGCCCCAGCATTTT | CASSQSLDQPQHF
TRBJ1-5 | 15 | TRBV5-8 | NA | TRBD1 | TGTGCCAGCAGCTTGGGACAGGGGTTCGGGCAGCCCCAGCATTTT | CASSLGQGFGQPQHF
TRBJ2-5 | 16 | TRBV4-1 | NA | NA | TGCGCCAGCAGCCAAATCGGGACGCGCCGGCAAGAGACCCAGTACTTC | CASSQIGTRRQETQYF
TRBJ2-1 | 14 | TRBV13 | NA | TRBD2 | TGTGCCAGCAGCCATAGCGGGAGGGGAGGTGAGCAGTTCTTC | CASSHSGRGGEQFF
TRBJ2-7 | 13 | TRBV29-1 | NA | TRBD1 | TGCAGCGTTAATGGGGACAGGGGGTACGAGCAGTACTTC | CSVNGDRGYEQYF
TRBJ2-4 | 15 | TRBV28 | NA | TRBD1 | TGTGCCAGCAGTGTGGACAGGGAATATATAAACATTCAGTACTTC | CASSVDREYINIQYF
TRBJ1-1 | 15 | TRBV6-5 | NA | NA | TGTGCCAGCAGTTACTCGGGGGAAATGAACACTGAAGCTTTCTTT | CASSYSGEMNTEAFF
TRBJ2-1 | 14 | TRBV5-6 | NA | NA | TGTGCCAGCAGCCATACTACTAGCTACAATGAGCAGTTCTTC | CASSHTTSYNEQFF
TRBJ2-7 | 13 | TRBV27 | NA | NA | TGTGCCAGCAGTTTAGGGACCGGCTACGAGCAGTACTTC | CASSLGTGYEQYF
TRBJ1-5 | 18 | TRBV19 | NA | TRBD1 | TGTGCCAGTAGTAGCGGCCTACGACAGGGACCGGGCAATCAGCCCCAGCATTTT | CASSSGLRQGPGNQPQHF
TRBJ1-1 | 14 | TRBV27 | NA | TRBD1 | TGTGCCAGCAGGCACCTGGACAGGGAGACTGAAGCTTTCTTT | CASRHLDRETEAFF
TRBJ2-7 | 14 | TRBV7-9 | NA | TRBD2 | TGTGCCAGCACTGGGGAGCGGGAGAGGTACGAGCAGTACTTC | CASTGERERYEQYF
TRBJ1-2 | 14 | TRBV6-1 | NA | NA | TGTGCCAGCAGTGACCCCGGACGAAGTGATGGCTACACCTTC | CASSDPGRSDGYTF
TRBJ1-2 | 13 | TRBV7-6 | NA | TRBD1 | TGTGCCAGCAGCTCCGGGACAGGGGACGGCTACACCTTC | CASSSGTGDGYTF
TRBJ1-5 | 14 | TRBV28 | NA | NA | TGTGCCAGCACCGCGTCAGGGCTGGGACAGCCCCAGCATTTT | CASTASGLGQPQHF
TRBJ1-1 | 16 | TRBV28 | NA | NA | TGTGCCAGCAGTTTAAGGGGGAAGGTGTACGACACTGAAGCTTTCTTT | CASSLRGKVYDTEAFF
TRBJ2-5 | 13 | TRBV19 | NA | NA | TGTGCCAGTAGTCCGGACTTGGAAGAGACCCAGTACTTC | CASSPDLEETQYF
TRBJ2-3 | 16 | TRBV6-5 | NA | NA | TGTGCCAGCAGTTATTCCTTGGGCGGGGTCTCAGATACGCAGTATTTT | CASSYSLGGVSDTQYF
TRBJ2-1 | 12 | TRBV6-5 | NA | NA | TGTGCCAGCAGCCCTAATAGCCTTGAGCAGTTCTTC | CASSPNSLEQFF
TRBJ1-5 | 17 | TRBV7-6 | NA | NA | TGTGCCAGCAGCTTAGATGAGCGGCGGGACCCCAATCAGCCCCAGCATTTT | CASSLDERRDPNQPQHF
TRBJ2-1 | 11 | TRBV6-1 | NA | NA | TGTGCCAGCAGGGGGGATCCTCCCCAGTTCTTC | CASRGDPPQFF
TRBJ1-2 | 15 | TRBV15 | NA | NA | TGTGCCACCAGCAGAGCCCTAACAGGAGACTATGGCTACACCTTC | CATSRALTGDYGYTF
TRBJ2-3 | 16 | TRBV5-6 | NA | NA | TGTGCCAGCAGCTTGGAGGGACGGGAGTGGATAGATACGCAGTATTTT | CASSLEGREWIDTQYF
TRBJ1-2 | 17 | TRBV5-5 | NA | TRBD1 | TGTGCCAGCAGCCTCGATCCCGGGACAGGGAATATCGATGGCTACACCTTC | CASSLDPGTGNIDGYTF
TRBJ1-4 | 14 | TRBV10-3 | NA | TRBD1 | TGTGCCATCAGTGAGACAGGGGGCGGTGAAAAACTGTTTTTT | CAISETGGGEKLFF
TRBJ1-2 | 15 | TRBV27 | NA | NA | TGTGCCAGCAGTTTCCTCGGAGAGGGGACCTATGGCTACACCTTC | CASSFLGEGTYGYTF
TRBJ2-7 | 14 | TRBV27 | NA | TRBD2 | TGTGCCAGCAGCCGCCGGCGGGAGGGGTTGGAGCAGTACTTC | CASSRRREGLEQYF
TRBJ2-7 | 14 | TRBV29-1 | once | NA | TGCAGCGTTCGAGACCGGGACACCTCCTACGAGCAGTACTTC | CSVRDRDTSYEQYF